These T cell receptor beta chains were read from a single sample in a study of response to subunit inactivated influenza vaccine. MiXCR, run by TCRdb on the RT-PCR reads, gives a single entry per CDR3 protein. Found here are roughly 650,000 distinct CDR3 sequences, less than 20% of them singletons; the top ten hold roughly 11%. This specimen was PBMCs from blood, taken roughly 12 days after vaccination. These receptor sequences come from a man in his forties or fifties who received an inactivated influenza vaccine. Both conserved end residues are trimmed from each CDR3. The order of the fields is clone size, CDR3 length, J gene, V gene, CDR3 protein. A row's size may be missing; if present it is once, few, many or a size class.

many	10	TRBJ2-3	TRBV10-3	AISERGDTQY
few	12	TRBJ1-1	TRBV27	ASSLTHRGAEAF
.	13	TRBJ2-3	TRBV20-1	SARAPWGATDTQY
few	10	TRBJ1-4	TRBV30	ALASGDEKLF
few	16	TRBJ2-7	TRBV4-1	ASSQAFGDRTVTYEQY
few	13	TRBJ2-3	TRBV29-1	SVDFPEDSTDTQY
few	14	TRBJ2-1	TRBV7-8	ASSLSAGSSYNEQF
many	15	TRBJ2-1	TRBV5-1	ASGPRTGRLVRDEQF
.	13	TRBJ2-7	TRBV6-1	ASSIGAPEGYEQY
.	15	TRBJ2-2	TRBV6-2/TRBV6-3	ASSPALLASNTGELF
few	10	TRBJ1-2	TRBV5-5	ASSQTVYGYT
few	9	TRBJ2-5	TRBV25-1	ASSESLTQY
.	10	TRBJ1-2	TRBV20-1	SANRGDYGYT
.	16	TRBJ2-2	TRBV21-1	ASSKVRSGTGNGGELF
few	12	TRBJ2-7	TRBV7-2	ASSLAGKTYEQY
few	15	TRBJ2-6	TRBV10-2	ASRDQTHRVGANVLT
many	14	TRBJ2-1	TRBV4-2	ASSQETSGQYNEQF
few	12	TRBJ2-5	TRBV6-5	ASSYAQIQETQY
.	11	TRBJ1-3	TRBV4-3	ASSHTSGNTIY
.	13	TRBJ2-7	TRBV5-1	ASSLDGSRPYEQY
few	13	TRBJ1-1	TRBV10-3	AIKPDRGQFTEAF
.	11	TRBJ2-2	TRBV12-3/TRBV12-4	ANRRGQTGELF
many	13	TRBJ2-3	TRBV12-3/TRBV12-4	ASSLAGGRADTQY
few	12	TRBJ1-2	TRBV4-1	ASSQDPTEYGYT
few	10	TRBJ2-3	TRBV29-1	SVAPDTDTQY
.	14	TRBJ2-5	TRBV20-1	SALPTGPQGGETQY
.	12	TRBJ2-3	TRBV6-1	ASRRRSIGDTQY
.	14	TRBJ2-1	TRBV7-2	ASSYMGRGSYNEQF
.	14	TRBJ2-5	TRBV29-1	SVEGRTGGAFETQY
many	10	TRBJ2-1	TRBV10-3	AIRSDGREQF
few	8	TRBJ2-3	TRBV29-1	SGHTDTQY
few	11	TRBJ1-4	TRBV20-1	SARRSFREKLF
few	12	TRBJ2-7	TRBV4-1	ASSQAGQTHEQY
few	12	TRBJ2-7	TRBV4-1	ASSQTGRWDEQY
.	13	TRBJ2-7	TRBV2	ASSDSASGGYEQY
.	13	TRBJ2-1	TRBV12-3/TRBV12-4	ASTHGLGGYNEQF
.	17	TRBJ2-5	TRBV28	ASSLALSILEGYQETQY
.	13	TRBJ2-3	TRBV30	AWSVNWAATDTQY
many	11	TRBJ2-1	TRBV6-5	ASSWDRYNEQF